The 9 T cell receptor beta chains below were found in one sample sequenced in a study of tumor-infiltrating lymphocytes in localized non-small cell lung cancer. Profiled with immunoSEQ multiplex PCR; TCRdb holds only in-frame clones, not every one. The table records approximately 17,000 clones, approximately 72% of them present only once. Sequencing was carried out using lung tumor tissue. The receptors originated from a human donor with non-small cell lung cancer.

The J gene is TRBJ1-2, the V gene TRBV7-2, with 8 bases aligning to TRBD1. The CDR3 totals 16 residues. With V trimmed by 5 bases and J by 4 bases, 12 bases remained unmatched. Germline-derived CDR1 and CDR2 are SGHTA and FQGNSA. CDR3 in amino acids: CASSPQRGQGGYGYTF. The DNA for the CDR3 is TGTGCCAGCAGCCCTCAACGTGGACAGGGAGGCTATGGCTACACCTTC. Full variable domain (missing parts from reference TRBV7-2 and TRBJ1-2): GAGVSQSPSNKVTEKGKDVELRCDPISGHTALYWYRQSLGQGLEFLIYFQGNSAPDKSGLPSDRFSAERTGGSVSTLTIQRTQQEDSAVYLCASSPQRGQGGYGYTFGSGTRLTVV.

This clone was picked up a small number of times. V is TRBV11-3 and J is TRBJ1-1; D is possibly TRBD1 (5 bases). The V gene's germline CDR1 is SGHNT and CDR2 YENEEA. CDR3 size: 13 residues. V was clipped by 4 bases and J by 1 base, with 7 bases between them. CDR3 protein: CASSSGQNTEAFF. The CDR3 DNA follows: TGTGCCAGCAGCTCTGGACAGAACACTGAAGCTTTCTTT.

This clone was seen once. The chain combines TRBV2 with TRBJ2-5; D gene ambiguous. CDR3 length equals 13 residues. V was pared by 9 bases and J by 5 bases, with 16 bases between. Looked up from germline, CDR1 is SNHLY and CDR2 is FYNNEI. The CDR3 DNA reads TGTGCCAGTTCTCGCCGGCCCGGGGAGACCCAGTACTTC. Protein: CASSRRPGETQYF.

CDR3 nucleotide sequence: TGCGCCAGCAGCCTCCGGGGGTTCGAGACAGATACGCAGTATTTT. It encodes CASSLRGFETDTQYF. The gene calls are TRBV5-1 and TRBJ2-3; D perhaps matches TRBD2 (6 bases). V shed 4 bases and J shed 3 bases, with 15 bases lying between them. There are 15 residues in the CDR3. The germline V gene encodes CDR1 SGHRS and CDR2 YFSETQ.

This chain links TRBV5-5 with TRBJ1-2; a possible D gene is TRBD1 (6 bases). The germline V gene has CDR1 SGHKS and CDR2 YYEKEE (reference sequence). V was shortened by 3 bases and J by 2 bases, with 17 bases between the two germline ends. CDR3 length: 16 amino acids. The CDR3 loop is CASSWITGKGNYGYTF. CDR3 DNA sequence: TGTGCCAGCAGCTGGATAACAGGGAAGGGAAACTATGGCTACACCTTC.

The J gene is TRBJ2-5, the V gene TRBV28; 9 bases fit TRBD1. Per germline, CDR1 MDHEN and CDR2 SYDVKM. The CDR3 has 15 residues. J gave up 5 bases and V 8 bases, and 12 bases lay outside the gene matches. CDR3 bases: TGTGCCAGCGCTTCCCCGGGGACAGGGCCCGAGACCCAGTACTTC. This translates into CASASPGTGPETQYF.

V usage is TRBV7-2 and J usage is TRBJ2-3; the D gene is possibly TRBD2 (7 bases). Looked up from germline, CDR1 is SGHTA and CDR2 is FQGNSA. CDR3 length equals 17 residues. V was trimmed by 2 bases and J by 2 bases, leaving 17 bases between them. The CDR3 region is CASSLRAGATHTDTQYF. CDR3 nucleotides: TGTGCCAGCAGCTTAAGGGCGGGGGCCACCCACACAGATACGCAGTATTTT.

The chain employs TRBV5-5 and TRBJ2-7; TRBD1 or TRBD2 may be the D gene (5 bases each). V was cut by 4 bases and J by 6 bases, with 14 bases left in between. CDR1 and CDR2 from the germline V gene are SGHKS and YYEKEE (reference sequence). This CDR3 spans 13 amino acids. CDR3 sequence (DNA): TGTGCCAGCAGCCCGGGACCGATGGGCGAGCAGTACTTC. It yields the protein CASSPGPMGEQYF.

The chain couples TRBV30 to TRBJ1-1; D perhaps matches TRBD1 (5 bases). This CDR3 contains 14 residues. V was pared by 3 bases and J by 0 bases, with 11 bases between. Germline lookup yields CDR1 GTSNPN and CDR2 SVGIG (reference sequence). The CDR3 DNA sequence: TGTGCCTGGAGAGGAGGGGCCCTGAACACTGAAGCTTTCTTT. Translation: CAWRGGALNTEAFF.